This is a list of T cell receptor beta chains from one sample in a study of T-cell memory formation after mild COVID-19. TCRdb analysed the 5' RACE reads with MiXCR anew, one entry per CDR3 protein. The sample records approximately 500,000 distinct CDR3 sequences, about 23% being singletons. The specimen was PBMCs or a T cell subset sorted from them (not recorded which). These receptors were obtained from an adult woman who had mild COVID-19 (a few samples of this study predate the infection). Cell type and time point are not known. CDR3s include the opening cysteine and the closing phenylalanine or tryptophan. A D gene is named only where the DNA matches it firmly. Size is stated for part of the rows, as once, few or many counts, or as a class when the clone is expanded.

V,size,D,J,CDR3,DNA
TRBV5-1,NA,NA,TRBJ1-3,CASSRDTMSSSGNTIYF,TGCGCCAGCAGTAGGGACACCATGTCTAGCTCTGGAAACACCATATATTTT
TRBV20-1,NA,NA,TRBJ1-1,CSARDHRREAFF,TGCAGTGCTAGAGATCACAGGAGAGAAGCTTTCTTT
TRBV20-1,few,NA,TRBJ2-5,CSARRDSRYF,TGCAGTGCGCGAAGGGACTCCCGGTACTTC
TRBV29-1,few,TRBD2,TRBJ2-7,CSVQTSGREPYEQYF,TGCAGCGTTCAGACTAGCGGGAGAGAACCCTACGAGCAGTACTTC
TRBV10-3,NA,TRBD1,TRBJ2-7,CAIRGTGNSYEQYF,TGTGCCATCAGAGGGACAGGGAACTCCTACGAGCAGTACTTC
TRBV9,NA,NA,TRBJ2-1,CASSANQEAYNEQFF,TGTGCCAGCAGCGCCAACCAGGAAGCCTACAATGAGCAGTTCTTC
TRBV30,few,NA,TRBJ1-1,CAWWPGLASSTEAFF,TGTGCCTGGTGGCCCGGTCTAGCGTCTAGCACTGAAGCTTTCTTT
TRBV20-1,NA,NA,TRBJ2-1,CSARGLASYNEQFF,TGCAGTGCTAGAGGGCTGGCGAGTTACAATGAGCAGTTCTTC
TRBV19,once,TRBD1,TRBJ1-1,CASSIFVWDRVNTEAFF,TGTGCCAGTAGTATCTTCGTGTGGGACAGGGTGAACACTGAAGCTTTCTTT
TRBV6-5,NA,NA,TRBJ1-2,CASSPEGAGEDGYTF,TGTGCCAGCAGCCCTGAGGGTGCGGGGGAAGATGGCTACACCTTC
TRBV7-2,NA,NA,TRBJ2-3,CASSFASQDTQYF,TGTGCCAGCAGCTTCGCTAGCCAAGATACGCAGTATTTT
TRBV7-9,NA,NA,TRBJ2-5,CASSLVGDQETQYF,TGTGCCAGCAGCTTAGTAGGGGACCAAGAGACCCAGTACTTC
TRBV7-9,NA,NA,TRBJ2-4,CASSLELDIQYF,TGTGCCAGCAGCTTAGAGTTGGACATTCAGTACTTC
TRBV15,many,NA,TRBJ2-3,CATSRETQLAAADTQYF,TGTGCCACCAGCAGAGAGACCCAGCTAGCTGCGGCAGATACGCAGTATTTT
TRBV4-1,few,NA,TRBJ1-4,CASSLTLTNEKLFF,TGCGCCAGCAGCCTAACATTGACTAATGAAAAACTGTTTTTT
TRBV6-2/TRBV6-3,NA,TRBD1,TRBJ1-3,CASSYTTGQASTSGNTIYF,TGTGCCAGCAGTTACACGACAGGACAGGCCAGCACCTCTGGAAACACCATATATTTT
TRBV6-6,few,TRBD1,TRBJ2-3,CASSPGTGILPITDTQYF,TGTGCCAGCAGTCCCGGGACAGGGATCTTGCCCATCACAGATACGCAGTATTTT
TRBV20-1,NA,NA,TRBJ1-6,CSARKRENNSPLHF,TGCAGTGCGAGAAAGAGGGAAAATAATTCACCCCTCCACTTT
TRBV29-1,many,NA,TRBJ2-4,CSVEASTRSGAKNIQYF,TGCAGCGTTGAGGCTAGCACCCGATCCGGGGCCAAAAACATTCAGTACTTC
TRBV4-3,NA,TRBD2,TRBJ2-3,CASSQDPAGATDTQYF,TGCGCCAGCAGCCAAGACCCAGCGGGAGCAACAGATACGCAGTATTTT
TRBV6-6,NA,NA,TRBJ2-1,CASSYSEDEQFF,TGTGCCAGCAGTTACTCGGAGGATGAGCAGTTCTTC
TRBV28,NA,NA,TRBJ1-1,CASSSKGLGRLNTEAFF,TGTGCCAGCAGTTCCAAAGGCTTGGGAAGATTGAACACTGAAGCTTTCTTT
TRBV20-1,few,TRBD1,TRBJ1-5,CSATDRESYSNQPQHF,TGCAGTGCAACGGACAGGGAGAGCTATAGCAATCAGCCCCAGCATTTT
TRBV7-7,few,NA,TRBJ2-5,CATARDLGQETQYF,TGTGCTACCGCGCGGGATCTGGGGCAAGAGACCCAGTACTTC
TRBV7-2,few,TRBD2,TRBJ2-7,CASSLTSGADYEQYF,TGTGCCAGCAGCCTTACTAGCGGAGCTGACTACGAGCAGTACTTC
TRBV7-8,NA,NA,TRBJ2-7,CASSLAPWSSYEQYF,TGTGCCAGCAGCTTAGCGCCCTGGAGCTCCTACGAGCAGTACTTC
TRBV7-9,NA,TRBD1,TRBJ1-1,CASSLDSQGAGTEAFF,TGTGCCAGCAGCTTAGACTCGCAGGGGGCAGGCACTGAAGCTTTCTTT
TRBV3-1,NA,NA,TRBJ2-7,CASSQLKREGLYF,TGTGCCAGCAGCCAGCTGAAGAGAGAAGGACTGTACTTC
TRBV20-1,few,NA,TRBJ2-2,CSARSLNTGELFF,TGCAGTGCTAGAAGTCTAAACACCGGGGAGCTGTTTTTT
TRBV24-1,NA,NA,TRBJ2-5,CATSDFPLKGEEETQYF,TGTGCCACCAGTGATTTTCCGTTGAAGGGGGAAGAGGAGACCCAGTACTTC
TRBV12-3/TRBV12-4,NA,NA,TRBJ1-2,CASSPQGRGGYTF,TGTGCCAGCAGTCCACAGGGAAGAGGTGGCTACACCTTC
TRBV4-1,NA,NA,TRBJ2-5,CASSQVLRGAQETQYF,TGCGCCAGCAGCCAAGTCCTTCGGGGGGCCCAAGAGACCCAGTACTTC
TRBV14,NA,NA,TRBJ1-2,CASSPGERFNYGYTF,TGTGCCAGCAGCCCCGGGGAACGTTTTAACTATGGCTACACCTTC
TRBV6-2/TRBV6-3,NA,NA,TRBJ2-1,CASSRGVHNEQFF,TGTGCCAGCAGTCGAGGAGTGCACAATGAGCAGTTCTTC
TRBV7-9,few,NA,TRBJ1-2,CASSSTEIYGYTF,TGTGCCAGCAGCTCGACAGAGATCTATGGCTACACCTTC
TRBV20-1,NA,TRBD2,TRBJ2-7,CSASLTSGGALLEQYF,TGCAGTGCTAGCTTGACTAGCGGGGGGGCTCTCCTCGAGCAGTACTTC
TRBV15,NA,NA,TRBJ1-1,CATSRAGQGTEAFF,TGTGCCACCAGCAGAGCTGGCCAAGGCACTGAAGCTTTCTTT
TRBV29-1,few,TRBD2,TRBJ2-1,CSAGTSGSRAYNEQFF,TGCAGCGCCGGGACTAGCGGGAGTCGGGCCTACAATGAGCAGTTCTTC
TRBV13,many,NA,TRBJ2-5,CASSLGIAEAGETQYF,TGTGCCAGCAGCTTAGGCATAGCGGAGGCAGGAGAGACCCAGTACTTC
TRBV6-2/TRBV6-3,NA,TRBD2,TRBJ2-1,CASSYSWTSGTRSYNEQFF,TGTGCCAGCAGTTACTCCTGGACTAGCGGGACCAGATCCTACAATGAGCAGTTCTTC
TRBV29-1,NA,TRBD1,TRBJ1-1,CSVIQGGNTEAFF,TGCAGCGTTATACAGGGGGGGAACACTGAAGCTTTCTTT
TRBV10-3,many,TRBD1,TRBJ2-7,CAISHGTGEEPEQYF,TGTGCCATCAGTCACGGGACAGGCGAAGAACCCGAGCAGTACTTC
TRBV6-6,NA,NA,TRBJ2-1,CASSHPSGNEQFF,TGTGCCAGCAGCCACCCATCGGGGAATGAGCAGTTCTTC
TRBV6-6,NA,NA,TRBJ2-2,CASSYDRNTGELFF,TGTGCCAGCAGTTACGATAGGAACACCGGGGAGCTGTTTTTT
TRBV7-9,many,NA,TRBJ1-2,CASSLGHTPAHTF,TGTGCCAGCAGCTTAGGACATACTCCCGCTCACACCTTC
TRBV2,few,NA,TRBJ2-2,CATSRDANTGELFF,TGTGCCACCTCCCGGGACGCGAACACCGGGGAGCTGTTTTTT
TRBV15,few,TRBD2,TRBJ2-3,CATSRRIGLAGGDTQYF,TGTGCCACCAGCCGGCGAATAGGACTAGCGGGAGGAGATACGCAGTATTTT
TRBV24-1,NA,TRBD1,TRBJ2-1,CATSDSAGGLRNEQFF,TGTGCCACCAGTGATTCGGCAGGGGGCCTAAGGAATGAGCAGTTCTTC
TRBV18,few,TRBD1,TRBJ2-7,CASSQTGVAYEQYF,TGTGCCAGCTCACAAACAGGGGTAGCCTACGAGCAGTACTTC
TRBV5-1,NA,NA,TRBJ1-1,CASSSSTGIGGTEAFF,TGCGCCAGCAGCTCGTCCACAGGGATCGGAGGCACTGAAGCTTTCTTT
TRBV15,NA,NA,TRBJ2-7,CATSTGRTYEQYF,TGTGCCACCAGCACAGGTCGGACCTACGAGCAGTACTTC
TRBV12-3/TRBV12-4,NA,TRBD2,TRBJ2-1,CASSRGTSGSKNEQFF,TGTGCCAGCAGTCGTGGGACTAGCGGGAGTAAGAATGAGCAGTTCTTC
TRBV6-5,NA,TRBD1,TRBJ1-2,CASSATGNDGYTF,TGTGCCAGCTCTGCGACAGGGAACGATGGCTACACCTTC
TRBV6-5,NA,NA,TRBJ2-7,CASSSGRVAYEQYF,TGTGCCAGCAGTTCTGGACGGGTGGCCTACGAGCAGTACTTC
TRBV20-1,NA,NA,TRBJ1-5,CSAGEGTEPQHF,TGCAGTGCCGGCGAGGGGACTGAGCCCCAGCATTTT
TRBV2,NA,NA,TRBJ2-1,CASSETFFRNEQFF,TGTGCCAGCAGTGAGACGTTCTTTCGGAATGAGCAGTTCTTC
TRBV5-1,few,NA,TRBJ2-3,CASSLAAASRDTQYF,TGCGCCAGCAGCTTGGCCGCGGCCAGTAGGGATACGCAGTATTTT
TRBV27,NA,TRBD1,TRBJ1-5,CASSPVGQGNNQPQHF,TGTGCCAGCAGTCCGGTGGGACAGGGAAACAATCAGCCCCAGCATTTT
TRBV13,few,TRBD1,TRBJ2-3,CASSFPTGGADTQYF,TGTGCCAGCAGCTTCCCGACAGGGGGCGCCGATACGCAGTATTTT
TRBV7-6,NA,TRBD1,TRBJ2-7,CASSLRTGLGYEQYF,TGTGCCAGCAGCTTAAGGACAGGCCTGGGCTACGAGCAGTACTTC